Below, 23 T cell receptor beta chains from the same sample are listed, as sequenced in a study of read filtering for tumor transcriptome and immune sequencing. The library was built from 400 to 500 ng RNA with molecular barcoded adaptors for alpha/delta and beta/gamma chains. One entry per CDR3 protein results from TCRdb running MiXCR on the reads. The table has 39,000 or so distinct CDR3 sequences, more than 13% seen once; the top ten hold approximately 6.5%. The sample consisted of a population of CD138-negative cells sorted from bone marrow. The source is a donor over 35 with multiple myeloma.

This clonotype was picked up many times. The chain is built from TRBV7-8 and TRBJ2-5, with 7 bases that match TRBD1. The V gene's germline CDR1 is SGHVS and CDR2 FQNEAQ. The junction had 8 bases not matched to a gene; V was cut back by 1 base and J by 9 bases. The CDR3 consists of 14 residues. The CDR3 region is CASSLDRVQGAQYF. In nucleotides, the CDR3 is TGTGCCAGCAGCTTAGACAGGGTTCAGGGGGCCCAGTACTTC.

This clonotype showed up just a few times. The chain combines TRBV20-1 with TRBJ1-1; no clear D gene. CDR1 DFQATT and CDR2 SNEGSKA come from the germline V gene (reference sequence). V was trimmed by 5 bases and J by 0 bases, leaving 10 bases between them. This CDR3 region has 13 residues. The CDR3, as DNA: TGCAGTGCTGCGGACGGGATGAACACTGAAGCTTTCTTT. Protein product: CSAADGMNTEAFF.

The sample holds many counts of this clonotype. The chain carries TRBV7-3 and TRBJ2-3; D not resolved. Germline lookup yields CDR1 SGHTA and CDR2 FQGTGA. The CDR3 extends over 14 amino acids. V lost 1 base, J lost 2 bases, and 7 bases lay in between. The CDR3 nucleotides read TGTGCCAGCAGCTTAATGGGGAACACAGATACGCAGTATTTT. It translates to CASSLMGNTDTQYF.

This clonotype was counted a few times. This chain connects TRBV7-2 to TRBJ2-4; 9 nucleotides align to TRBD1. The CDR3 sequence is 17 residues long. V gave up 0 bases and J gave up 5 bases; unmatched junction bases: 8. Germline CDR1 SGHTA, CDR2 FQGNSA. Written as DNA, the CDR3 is TGTGCCAGCAGCTTAGCTCCGGGACAGGGTTACCAAAACATTCAGTACTTC. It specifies CASSLAPGQGYQNIQYF. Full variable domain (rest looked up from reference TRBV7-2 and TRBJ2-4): GAGVSQSPSNKVTEKGKDVELRCDPISGHTALYWYRQSLGQGLEFLIYFQGNSAPDKSGLPSDRFSAERTGGSVSTLTIQRTQQEDSAVYLCASSLAPGQGYQNIQYFGAGTRLSVL.

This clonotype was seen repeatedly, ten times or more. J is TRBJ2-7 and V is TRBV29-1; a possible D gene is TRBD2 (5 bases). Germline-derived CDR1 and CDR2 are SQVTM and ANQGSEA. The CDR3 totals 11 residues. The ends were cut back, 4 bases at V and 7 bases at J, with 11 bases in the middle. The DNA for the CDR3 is TGCAGCGTTGGAGGGCAGGCTGAGCAGTACTTC. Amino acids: CSVGGQAEQYF.

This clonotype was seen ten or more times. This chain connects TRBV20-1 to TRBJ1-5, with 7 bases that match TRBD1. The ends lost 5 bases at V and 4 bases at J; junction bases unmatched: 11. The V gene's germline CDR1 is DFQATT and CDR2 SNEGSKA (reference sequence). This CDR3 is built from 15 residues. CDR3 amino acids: CSAGRLKGANQPQHF. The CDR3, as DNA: TGCAGTGCTGGAAGGTTAAAGGGGGCGAATCAGCCCCAGCATTTT.

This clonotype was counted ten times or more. The CDR3 DNA follows: TGTGCCAGCAGCCGAATCCGGGACAGGGGCGACGAGCAGTACTTC. It encodes CASSRIRDRGDEQYF. This chain joins TRBV7-8 and TRBJ2-7, with 10 bases matching TRBD1. The ends lost 5 bases at V and 5 bases at J; junction bases unmatched: 9. The CDR3 has 15 residues. Per the germline V gene, CDR1 is SGHVS and CDR2 is FQNEAQ.

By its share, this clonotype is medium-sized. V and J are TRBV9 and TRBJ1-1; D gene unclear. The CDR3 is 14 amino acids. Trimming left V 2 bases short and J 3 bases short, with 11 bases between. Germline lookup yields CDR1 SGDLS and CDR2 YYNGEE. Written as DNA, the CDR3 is TGTGCCAGCAGCGTCGGGCCTGCCGACACTGAAGCTTTCTTT. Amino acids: CASSVGPADTEAFF.

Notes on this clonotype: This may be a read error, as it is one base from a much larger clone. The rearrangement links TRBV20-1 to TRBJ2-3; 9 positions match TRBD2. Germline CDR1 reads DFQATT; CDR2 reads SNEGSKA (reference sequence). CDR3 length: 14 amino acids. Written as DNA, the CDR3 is TGCAGTGCTAGGCTCCTAGCGGGGACAGATACGCGGTATTTT. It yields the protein CSARLLAGTDTRYF.

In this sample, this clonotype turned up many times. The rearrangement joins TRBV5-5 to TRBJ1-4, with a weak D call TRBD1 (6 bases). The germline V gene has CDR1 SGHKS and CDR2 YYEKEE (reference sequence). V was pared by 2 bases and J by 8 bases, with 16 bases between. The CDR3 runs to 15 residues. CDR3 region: CASSFGGTLDEKLFF. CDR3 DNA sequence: TGTGCCAGCAGCTTCGGAGGGACATTGGACGAAAAACTGTTTTTT.

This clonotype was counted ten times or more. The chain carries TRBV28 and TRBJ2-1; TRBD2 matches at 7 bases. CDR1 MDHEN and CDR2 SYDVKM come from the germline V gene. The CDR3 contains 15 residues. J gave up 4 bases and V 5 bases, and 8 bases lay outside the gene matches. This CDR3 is CASSRAGLRYNEQFF. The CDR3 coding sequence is TGTGCCAGCAGTCGTGCGGGACTACGTTACAATGAGCAGTTCTTC.

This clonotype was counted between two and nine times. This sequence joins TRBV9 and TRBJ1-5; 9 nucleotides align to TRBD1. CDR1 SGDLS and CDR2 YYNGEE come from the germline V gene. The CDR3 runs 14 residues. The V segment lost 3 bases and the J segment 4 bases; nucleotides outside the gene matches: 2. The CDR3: CASSAGTGNQPQHF. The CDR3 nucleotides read TGTGCCAGCAGCGCCGGGACAGGGAATCAGCCCCAGCATTTT.

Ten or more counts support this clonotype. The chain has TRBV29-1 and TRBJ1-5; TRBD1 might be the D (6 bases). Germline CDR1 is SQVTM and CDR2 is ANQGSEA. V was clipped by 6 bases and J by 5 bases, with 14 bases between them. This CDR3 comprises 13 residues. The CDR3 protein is CSVRKGGDQPQHF. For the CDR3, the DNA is TGCAGCGTCAGAAAGGGGGGCGATCAGCCCCAGCATTTT.

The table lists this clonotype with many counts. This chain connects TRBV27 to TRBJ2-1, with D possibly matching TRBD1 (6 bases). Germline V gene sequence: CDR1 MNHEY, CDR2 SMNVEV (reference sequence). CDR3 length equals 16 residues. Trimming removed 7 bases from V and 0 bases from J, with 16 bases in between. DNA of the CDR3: TGTGCCAGCATCCCAACAGGGTCGAGCTCCTACAATGAGCAGTTCTTC. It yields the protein CASIPTGSSSYNEQFF.

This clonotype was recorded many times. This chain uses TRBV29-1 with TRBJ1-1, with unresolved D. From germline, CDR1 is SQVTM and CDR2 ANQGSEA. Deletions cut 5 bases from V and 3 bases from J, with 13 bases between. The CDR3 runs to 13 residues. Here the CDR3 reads CSVTRIGDTEAFF. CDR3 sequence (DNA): TGCAGCGTTACCCGGATTGGGGACACTGAAGCTTTCTTT.

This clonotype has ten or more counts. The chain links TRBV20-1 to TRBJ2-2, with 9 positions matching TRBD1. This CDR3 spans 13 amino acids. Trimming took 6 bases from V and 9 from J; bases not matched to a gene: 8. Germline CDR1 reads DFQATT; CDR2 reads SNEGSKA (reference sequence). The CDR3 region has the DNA TGCAGTGCGCCGGGACAGGGAAGCAGGGAGCTGTTTTTT. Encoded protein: CSAPGQGSRELFF.

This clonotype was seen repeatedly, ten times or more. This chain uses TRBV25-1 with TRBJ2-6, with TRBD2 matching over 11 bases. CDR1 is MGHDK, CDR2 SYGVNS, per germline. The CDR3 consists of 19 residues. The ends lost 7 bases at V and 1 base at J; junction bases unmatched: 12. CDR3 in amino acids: CASTPRGASGRSGANVLTF. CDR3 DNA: TGTGCCAGCACTCCCCGAGGGGCTAGCGGGAGGTCTGGGGCCAACGTCCTGACTTTC.

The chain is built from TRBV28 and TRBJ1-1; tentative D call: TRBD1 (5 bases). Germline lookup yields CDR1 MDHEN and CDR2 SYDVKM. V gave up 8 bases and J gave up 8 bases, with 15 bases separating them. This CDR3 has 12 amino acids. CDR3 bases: TGTGCCAGCTCTTGGGGCCGCGGGGAAGCTTTCTTT. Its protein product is CASSWGRGEAFF.

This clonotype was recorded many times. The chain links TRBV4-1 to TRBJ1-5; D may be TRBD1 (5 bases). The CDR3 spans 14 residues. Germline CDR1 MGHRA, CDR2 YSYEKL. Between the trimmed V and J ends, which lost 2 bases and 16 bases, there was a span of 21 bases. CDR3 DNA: TGCGCCAGCAGCCAAACCCGGGACTCCTTCCATCACCATTTT. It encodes CASSQTRDSFHHHF.

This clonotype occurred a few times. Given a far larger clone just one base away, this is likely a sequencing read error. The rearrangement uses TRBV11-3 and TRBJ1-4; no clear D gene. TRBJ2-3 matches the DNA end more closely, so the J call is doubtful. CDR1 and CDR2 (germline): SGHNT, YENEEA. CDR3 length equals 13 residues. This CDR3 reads CASSPSGVDRQYF. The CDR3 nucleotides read TGTGCCAGCAGCCCTAGTGGTGTGGATAGGCAGTATTTT.

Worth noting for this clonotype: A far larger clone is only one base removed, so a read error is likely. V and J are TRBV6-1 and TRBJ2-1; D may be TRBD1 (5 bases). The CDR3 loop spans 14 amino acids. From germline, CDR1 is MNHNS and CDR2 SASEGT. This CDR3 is CDSSYSVPAGEQFF. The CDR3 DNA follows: TGTGACAGCAGTTACTCGGTGCCGGCAGGGGAGCAGTTCTTC.

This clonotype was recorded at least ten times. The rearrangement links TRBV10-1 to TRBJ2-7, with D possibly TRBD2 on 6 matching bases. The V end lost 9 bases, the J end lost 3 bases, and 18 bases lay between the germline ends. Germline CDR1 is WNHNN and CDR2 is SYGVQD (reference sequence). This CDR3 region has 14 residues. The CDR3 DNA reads TGCGCCAGTCAGGGAGGACCCGGGAACTACGAGCAGTACTTC. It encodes CASQGGPGNYEQYF.

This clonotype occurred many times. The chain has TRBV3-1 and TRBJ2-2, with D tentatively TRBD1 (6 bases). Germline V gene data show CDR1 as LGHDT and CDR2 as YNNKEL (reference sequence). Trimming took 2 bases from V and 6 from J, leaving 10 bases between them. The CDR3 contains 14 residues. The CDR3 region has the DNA TGTGCCAGCAGCCAAAGACAGGTATCCGGGGAGCTGTTTTTT. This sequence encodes CASSQRQVSGELFF.